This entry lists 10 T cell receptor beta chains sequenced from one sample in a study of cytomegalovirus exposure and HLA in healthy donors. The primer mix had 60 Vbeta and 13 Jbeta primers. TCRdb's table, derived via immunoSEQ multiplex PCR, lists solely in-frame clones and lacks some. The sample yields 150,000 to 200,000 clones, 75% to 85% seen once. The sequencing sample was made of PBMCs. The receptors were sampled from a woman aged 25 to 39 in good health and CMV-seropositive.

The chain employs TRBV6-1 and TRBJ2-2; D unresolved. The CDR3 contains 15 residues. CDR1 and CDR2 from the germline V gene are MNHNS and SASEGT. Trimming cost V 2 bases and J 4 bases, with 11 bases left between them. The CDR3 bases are TGTGCCAGCAGTGAAATCATAGCCTTCACCGGGGAGCTGTTTTTT. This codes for CASSEIIAFTGELFF.

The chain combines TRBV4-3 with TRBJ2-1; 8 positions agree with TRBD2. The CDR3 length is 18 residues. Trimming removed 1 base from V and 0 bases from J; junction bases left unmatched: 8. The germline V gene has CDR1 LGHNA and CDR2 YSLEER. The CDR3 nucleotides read TGCGCCAGCAGCCAAGGGCTAGCGGGCCCGAGCTCCTACAATGAGCAGTTCTTC. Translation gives CASSQGLAGPSSYNEQFF.

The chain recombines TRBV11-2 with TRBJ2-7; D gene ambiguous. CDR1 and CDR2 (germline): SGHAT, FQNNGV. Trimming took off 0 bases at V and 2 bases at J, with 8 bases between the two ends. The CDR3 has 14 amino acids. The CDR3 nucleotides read TGTGCCAGCAGCTTAGAATTATTAACCTACGAGCAGTACTTC. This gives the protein CASSLELLTYEQYF.

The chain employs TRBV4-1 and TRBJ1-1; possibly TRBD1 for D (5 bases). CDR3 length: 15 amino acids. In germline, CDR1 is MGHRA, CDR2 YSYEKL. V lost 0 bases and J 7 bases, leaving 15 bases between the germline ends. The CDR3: CASSQDWVQANEAFF. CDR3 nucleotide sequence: TGCGCCAGCAGCCAAGACTGGGTACAGGCCAATGAAGCTTTCTTT.

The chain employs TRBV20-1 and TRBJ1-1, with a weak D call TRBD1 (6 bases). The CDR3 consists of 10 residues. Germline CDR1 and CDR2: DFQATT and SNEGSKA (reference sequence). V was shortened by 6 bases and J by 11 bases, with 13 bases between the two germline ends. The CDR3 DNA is TGCAGTGCGGGGCAGGGGTTGGCTTTCTTT. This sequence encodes CSAGQGLAFF.

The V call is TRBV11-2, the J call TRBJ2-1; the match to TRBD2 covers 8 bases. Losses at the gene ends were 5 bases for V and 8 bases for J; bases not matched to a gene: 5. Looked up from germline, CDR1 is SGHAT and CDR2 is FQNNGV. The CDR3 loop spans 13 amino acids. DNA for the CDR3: TGTGCCAGCAGCGAGGGCGGGGGGTATGAGCAGTTCTTC. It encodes CASSEGGGYEQFF. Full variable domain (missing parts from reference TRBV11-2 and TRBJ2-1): EAGVAQSPRYKIIEKRQSVAFWCNPISGHATLYWYQQILGQGPKLLIQFQNNGVVDDSQLPKDRFSAERLKGVDSTLKIQPAKLEDSAVYLCASSEGGGYEQFFGPGTRLTVL.

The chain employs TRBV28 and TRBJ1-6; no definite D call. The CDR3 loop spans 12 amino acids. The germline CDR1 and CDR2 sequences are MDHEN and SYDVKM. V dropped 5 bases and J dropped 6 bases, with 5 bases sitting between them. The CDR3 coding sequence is TGTGCCAGCAGTCGCAGTAATTCACCCCTCCACTTT. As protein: CASSRSNSPLHF.

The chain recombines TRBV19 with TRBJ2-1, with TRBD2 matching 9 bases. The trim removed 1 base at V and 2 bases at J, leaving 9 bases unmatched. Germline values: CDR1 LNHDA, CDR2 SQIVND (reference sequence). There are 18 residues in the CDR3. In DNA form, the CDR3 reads TGTGCCAGTAGTATAGTCTTGGCTAGCGGGAACCCCTACAATGAGCAGTTCTTC. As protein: CASSIVLASGNPYNEQFF. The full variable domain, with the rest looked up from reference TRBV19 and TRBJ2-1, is DGGITQSPKYLFRKEGQNVTLSCEQNLNHDAMYWYRQDPGQGLRLIYYSQIVNDFQKGDIAEGYSVSREKKESFPLTVTSAQKNPTAFYLCASSIVLASGNPYNEQFFGPGTRLTVL.

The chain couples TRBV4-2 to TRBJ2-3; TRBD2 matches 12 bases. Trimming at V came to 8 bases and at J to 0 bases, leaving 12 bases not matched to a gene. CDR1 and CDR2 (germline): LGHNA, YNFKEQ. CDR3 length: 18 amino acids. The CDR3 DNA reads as TGTGCCAGCTCCCGCGGTCTAGCGGGGGGGGCTAGCACAGATACGCAGTATTTT. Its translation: CASSRGLAGGASTDTQYF.

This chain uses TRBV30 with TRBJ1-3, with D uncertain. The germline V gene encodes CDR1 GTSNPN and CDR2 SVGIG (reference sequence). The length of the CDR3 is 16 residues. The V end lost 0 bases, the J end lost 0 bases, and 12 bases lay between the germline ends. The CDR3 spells CAWSVRDGSSGNTIYF. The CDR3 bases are TGTGCCTGGAGTGTCCGGGATGGGTCCTCTGGAAACACCATATATTTT.